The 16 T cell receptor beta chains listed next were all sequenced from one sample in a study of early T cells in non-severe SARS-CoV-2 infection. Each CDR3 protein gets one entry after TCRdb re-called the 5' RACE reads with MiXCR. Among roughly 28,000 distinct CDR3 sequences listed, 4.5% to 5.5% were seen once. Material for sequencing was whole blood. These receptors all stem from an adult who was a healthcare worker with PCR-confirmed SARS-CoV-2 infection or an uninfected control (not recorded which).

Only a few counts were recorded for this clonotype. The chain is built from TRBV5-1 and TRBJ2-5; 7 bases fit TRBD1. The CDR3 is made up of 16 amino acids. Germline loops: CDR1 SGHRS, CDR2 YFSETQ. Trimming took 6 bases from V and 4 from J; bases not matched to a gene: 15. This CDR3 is CASTPSDRRGSETQYF. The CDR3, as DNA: TGCGCCAGCACCCCCAGCGACCGCAGGGGGTCAGAGACCCAGTACTTC.

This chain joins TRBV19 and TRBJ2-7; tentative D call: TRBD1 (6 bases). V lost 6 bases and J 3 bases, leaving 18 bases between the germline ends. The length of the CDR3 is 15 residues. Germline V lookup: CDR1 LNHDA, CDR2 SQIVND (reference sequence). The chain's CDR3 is CASSLEQGRFYEQYF. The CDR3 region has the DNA TGTGCCAGTAGCCTGGAGCAGGGGCGGTTCTACGAGCAGTACTTC.

The CDR3 DNA reads as TGTGCCAGCAGTCCCCGGGGGGCGTATGGCTACACCTTC. Residues: CASSPRGAYGYTF. The rearrangement joins TRBV7-2 to TRBJ1-2, with D possibly matching TRBD1 (6 bases). The CDR3 contains 13 residues. V was clipped by 6 bases and J by 5 bases, with 13 bases between them. CDR1 and CDR2 from the germline V gene are SGHTA and FQGNSA. The complete variable domain, with remaining parts taken from reference TRBV7-2 and TRBJ1-2, reads GAGVSQSPSNKVTEKGKDVELRCDPISGHTALYWYRQSLGQGLEFLIYFQGNSAPDKSGLPSDRFSAERTGGSVSTLTIQRTQQEDSAVYLCASSPRGAYGYTFGSGTRLTVV.

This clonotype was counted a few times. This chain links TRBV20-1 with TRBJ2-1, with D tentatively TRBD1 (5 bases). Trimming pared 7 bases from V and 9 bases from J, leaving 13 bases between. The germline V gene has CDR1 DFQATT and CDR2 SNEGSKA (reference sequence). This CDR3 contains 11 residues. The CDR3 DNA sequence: TGCAGTGTGACGATAGGGGCTGAGCAGTTCTTC. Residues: CSVTIGAEQFF.

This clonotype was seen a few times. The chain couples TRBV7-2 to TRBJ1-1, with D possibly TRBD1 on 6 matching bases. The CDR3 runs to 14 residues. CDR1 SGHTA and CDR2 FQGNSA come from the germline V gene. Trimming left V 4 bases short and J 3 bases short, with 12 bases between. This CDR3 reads CASSYGQYDTEAFF. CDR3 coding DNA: TGTGCCAGCAGCTACGGACAGTACGACACTGAAGCTTTCTTT. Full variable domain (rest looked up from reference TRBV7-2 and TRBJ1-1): GAGVSQSPSNKVTEKGKDVELRCDPISGHTALYWYRQSLGQGLEFLIYFQGNSAPDKSGLPSDRFSAERTGGSVSTLTIQRTQQEDSAVYLCASSYGQYDTEAFFGQGTRLTVV.

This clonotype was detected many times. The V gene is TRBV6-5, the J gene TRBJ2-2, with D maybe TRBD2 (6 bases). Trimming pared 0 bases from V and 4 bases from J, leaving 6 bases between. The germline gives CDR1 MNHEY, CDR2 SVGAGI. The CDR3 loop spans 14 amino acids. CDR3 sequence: CASSYSGGTGELFF. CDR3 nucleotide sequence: TGTGCCAGCAGTTACTCGGGGGGCACCGGGGAGCTGTTTTTT.

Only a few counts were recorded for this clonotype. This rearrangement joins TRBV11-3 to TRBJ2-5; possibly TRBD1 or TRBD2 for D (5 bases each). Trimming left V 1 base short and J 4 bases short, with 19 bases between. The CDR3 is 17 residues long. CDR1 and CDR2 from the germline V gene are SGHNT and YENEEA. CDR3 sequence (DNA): TGTGCCAGCAGCTTAGGAGGTCGGATCGGGGACCGAGAGACCCAGTACTTC. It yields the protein CASSLGGRIGDRETQYF.

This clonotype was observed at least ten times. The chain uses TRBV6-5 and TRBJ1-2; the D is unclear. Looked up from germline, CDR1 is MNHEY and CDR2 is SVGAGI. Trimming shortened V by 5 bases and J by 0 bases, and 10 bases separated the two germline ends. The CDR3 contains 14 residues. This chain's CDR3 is CASSEVPANYGYTF. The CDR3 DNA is TGTGCCAGCAGTGAAGTACCAGCTAACTATGGCTACACCTTC.

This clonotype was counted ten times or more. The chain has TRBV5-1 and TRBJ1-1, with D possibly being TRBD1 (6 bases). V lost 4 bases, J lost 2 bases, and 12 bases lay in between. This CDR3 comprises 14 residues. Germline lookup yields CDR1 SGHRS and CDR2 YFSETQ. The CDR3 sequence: CASSTGTLNTEAFF. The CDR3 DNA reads TGCGCCAGCAGCACCGGGACACTTAACACTGAAGCTTTCTTT.

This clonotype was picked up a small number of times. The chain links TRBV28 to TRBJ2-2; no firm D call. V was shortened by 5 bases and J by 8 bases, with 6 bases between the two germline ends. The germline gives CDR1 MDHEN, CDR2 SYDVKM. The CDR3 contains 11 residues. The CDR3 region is CASSEAGELFF. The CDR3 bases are TGTGCCAGCAGTGAAGCGGGGGAGCTGTTTTTT.

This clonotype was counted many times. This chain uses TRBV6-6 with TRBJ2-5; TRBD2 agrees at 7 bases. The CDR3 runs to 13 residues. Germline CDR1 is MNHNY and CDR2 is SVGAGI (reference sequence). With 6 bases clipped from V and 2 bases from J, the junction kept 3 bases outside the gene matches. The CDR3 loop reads CASSAGLQETQYF. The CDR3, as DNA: TGTGCCAGCAGCGCGGGACTACAAGAGACCCAGTACTTC.

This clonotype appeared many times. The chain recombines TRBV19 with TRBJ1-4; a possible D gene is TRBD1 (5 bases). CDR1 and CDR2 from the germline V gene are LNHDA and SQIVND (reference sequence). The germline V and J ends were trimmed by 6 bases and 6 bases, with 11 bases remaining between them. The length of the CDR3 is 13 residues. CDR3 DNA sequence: TGTGCCAGTAGGGACGGAGGGGATGAAAAACTGTTTTTT. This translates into CASRDGGDEKLFF.

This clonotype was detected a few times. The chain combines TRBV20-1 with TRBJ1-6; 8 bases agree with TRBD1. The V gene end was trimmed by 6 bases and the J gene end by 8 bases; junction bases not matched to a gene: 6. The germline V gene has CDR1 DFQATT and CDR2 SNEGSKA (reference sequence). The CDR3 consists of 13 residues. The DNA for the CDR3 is TGCAGTGCCACCGGGACAGGAGATTCACCCCTCCACTTT. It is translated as CSATGTGDSPLHF.

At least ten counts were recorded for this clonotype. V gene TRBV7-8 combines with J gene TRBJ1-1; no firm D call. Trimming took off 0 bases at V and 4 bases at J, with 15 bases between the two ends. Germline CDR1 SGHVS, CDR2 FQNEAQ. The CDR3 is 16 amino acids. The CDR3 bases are TGTGCCAGCAGCTTAGCCCCCCTCCCCGTGGGCACTGAAGCTTTCTTT. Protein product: CASSLAPLPVGTEAFF.

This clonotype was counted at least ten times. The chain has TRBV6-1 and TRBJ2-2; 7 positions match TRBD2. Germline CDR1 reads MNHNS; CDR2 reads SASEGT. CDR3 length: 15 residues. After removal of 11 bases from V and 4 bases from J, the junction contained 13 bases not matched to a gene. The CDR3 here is CASMGGNKFTGELFF. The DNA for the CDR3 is TGTGCCTCCATGGGAGGGAATAAGTTCACCGGGGAGCTGTTTTTT.

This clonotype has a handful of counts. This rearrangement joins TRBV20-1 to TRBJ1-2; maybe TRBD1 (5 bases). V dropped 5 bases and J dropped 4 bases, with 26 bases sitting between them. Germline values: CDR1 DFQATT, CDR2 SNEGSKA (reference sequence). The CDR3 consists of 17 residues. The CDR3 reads CSADPPEGSLGRYGYTF. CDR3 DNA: TGCAGTGCTGACCCCCCGGAGGGGTCCCTAGGACGCTATGGCTACACCTTC.